The clone carrying this TCR beta chain showed up just a few times. The authors ran the immunoSEQ assay, v3.0, at survey level. Only in-frame clones appear in the TCRdb table, and some are missing; sequencing was by immunoSEQ multiplex PCR. Altogether 7,500 to 8,500 clones are present, about 85% being singletons, with the ten largest covering approximately 15%. These data belong to a study of long-term antiretroviral therapy in people with HIV. V was shortened by 0 bases and J by 7 bases, with 7 bases between the two germline ends. CDR3 length: 12 amino acids. Germline CDR1 and CDR2: MNHEY and SVGAGI. This chain connects TRBV6-5 to TRBJ2-7; D may be TRBD2 (5 bases). This sequence was found in a middle-aged man with HIV. Specimen: unsorted PBMCs, collected around 2.6 years before starting antiretroviral therapy. The CDR3 DNA sequence: TGTGCCAGCAGTTACTCTGGCGGGGAGCAGTACTTC. It translates to CASSYSGGEQYF.